This TCR beta chain was documented in a study of HIV-infected children after antiretroviral therapy interruption. As for the study in general: Four children interrupted treatment; four stayed on continuous treatment. EBV and CMV exposure was recorded in most children. Samples from the continuous-treatment group were taken at weeks 0, 48 and 150.

Noted treatment: PENTA 11 planned treatment interruption arm or continuous ART arm. Cryopreserved PBMC samples required at least 5 million viable cells. Unique molecular identifiers were included in an RNA-based 3' RACE TCR library. TCRdb independently ran MiXCR on the 3' RACE reads; one entry per CDR3 protein. The top ten clones hold approximately 0.67% of a sample with tens of thousands of distinct CDR3 sequences, 4.3% of them seen once. The germline V and J ends were trimmed by 5 bases and 8 bases, with 10 bases remaining between them. Germline CDR1 SGHTA, CDR2 FQGNSA. The CDR3 length is 12 residues. This clonotype has ten or more counts.

The chain uses TRBV7-2 and TRBJ2-1, with D tentatively TRBD2 (5 bases). This clonotype was obtained from a pool of human donors with HIV. The sample in question was CD45RA+ CD4+ T cells from PBMCs, pooled from several time points, obtained from a donor given antiretroviral therapy, either interrupted or continuous. Subset reported: naive CD4+ CD45RA+ CD45RO- T cells. The CDR3 sequence is CASSPPGDEQFF. The DNA for the CDR3 is TGTGCCAGCAGCCCACCCGGGGATGAGCAGTTCTTC.